This TCR beta chain emerged from a study of blood T cell repertoires in COVID-19. About the research overall: Samples came from the United States, Italy and Spain, spanning acute and convalescent COVID-19. Sources were T cells, B-cell-depleted T cells, or PBMCs; the material itself was cDNA or gDNA.

In the original workflow: Amplifying reference gene primers gave estimates of nucleated cell counts. Only in-frame clones appear in the TCRdb table, and some are missing; sequencing was by immunoSEQ multiplex PCR. V, J and clone size are those of that table, while D and trimming were read from the DNA. The sample has approximately 120,000 clones; approximately 80% are singletons. The CDR3 sequence is 13 residues long. Trimming took 7 bases from V and 6 from J; bases not matched to a gene: 7. Germline V lookup: CDR1 MDHEN, CDR2 SYDVKM. The receptor was derived from a human donor in a cohort sampled during active COVID-19. Material for sequencing was peripheral blood. V usage is TRBV28 and J usage is TRBJ1-2; TRBD1 matches at 8 bases. The CDR3 region is CASKTGGRDGYTF. CDR3 nucleotide sequence: TGTGCCAGCAAAACAGGGGGAAGAGATGGCTACACCTTC.